Here is one T cell receptor (beta chain) with its context. Its specificity is unknown. Reanalyzing the 5' RACE reads, TCRdb keeps one entry per CDR3 protein, without DNA. Its clone listing holds around 380,000 distinct CDR3 sequences. The data belong to a study of monozygotic twins with inflammatory bowel disease. In germline, CDR1 is SGHRS, CDR2 YFSETQ. The CDR3 totals 15 residues. Study-level points and caveats: Backing was not found for a single strong signal or clonotype associated with IBD.

What was sequenced was blood. The origin of this receptor is a human donor with ulcerative colitis or Crohn's disease, or a healthy co-twin of an affected twin (not recorded which). The rearrangement links TRBV5-1 to TRBJ2-1; absent DNA, TCRdb's TRBD2 call cannot be checked. The CDR3 reads CASSLGGLAGNEQFF.